This T cell receptor beta chain stems from a study of T cell changes during pregnancy in multiple sclerosis. There are 14 residues in the CDR3. Germline-derived CDR1 and CDR2 are SGDLS and YYNGEE. V lost 4 bases and J lost 3, with 13 bases in between. TCRdb's copy holds only in-frame clones and misses some; the assay was immunoSEQ multiplex PCR. Among 60,000 to 70,000 clones listed, 92% were seen once. In the case of this clone: Other DNA sequences from this sample encode an identical CDR3 as well.

This TCR derives from a female donor in good health, enrolled as a control in a pregnancy study. The sample here was peripheral blood, taken in the second trimester of pregnancy. The V gene is TRBV9, the J gene TRBJ1-2; a possible D gene is TRBD1 (5 bases). The CDR3 DNA is TGTGCCAGCAGCCCCGGGCAGGGCGACTATGGCTACACCTTC. Translating gives CASSPGQGDYGYTF. The full variable domain, its missing parts supplied by reference TRBV9 and TRBJ1-2, is DSGVTQTPKHLITATGQRVTLRCSPRSGDLSVYWYQQSLDQGLQFLIQYYNGEERAKGNILERFSAQQFPDLHSELNLSSLELGDSALYFCASSPGQGDYGYTFGSGTRLTVV.